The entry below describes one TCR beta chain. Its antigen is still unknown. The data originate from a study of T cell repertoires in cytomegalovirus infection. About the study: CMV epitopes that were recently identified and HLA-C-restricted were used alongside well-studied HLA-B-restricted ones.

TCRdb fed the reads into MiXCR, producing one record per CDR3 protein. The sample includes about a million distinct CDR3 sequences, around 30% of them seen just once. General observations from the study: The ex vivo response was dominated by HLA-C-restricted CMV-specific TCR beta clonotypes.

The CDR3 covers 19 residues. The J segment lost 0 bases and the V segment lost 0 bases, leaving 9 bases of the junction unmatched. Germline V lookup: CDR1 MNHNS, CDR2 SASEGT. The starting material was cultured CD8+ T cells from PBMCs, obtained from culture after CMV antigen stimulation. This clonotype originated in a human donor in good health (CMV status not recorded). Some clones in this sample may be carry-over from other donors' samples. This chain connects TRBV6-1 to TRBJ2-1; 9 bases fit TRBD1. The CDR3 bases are TGTGCCAGCAGTGAAGCGGGGACAGGGTCCCTTAGCTCCTACAATGAGCAGTTCTTC. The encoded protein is CASSEAGTGSLSSYNEQFF.